This entry lists 5 T cell receptor beta chains sequenced from one sample in a study of cytomegalovirus exposure and HLA in healthy donors. The primer mix had 60 Vbeta and 13 Jbeta primers. Generated by immunoSEQ multiplex PCR, the TCRdb table keeps only in-frame clones and is missing some. The data contain about 120,000 clones, roughly 80% of them singletons. Sequencing was done on a sample of PBMCs. These receptors all come from a female donor in good health and CMV-seronegative.

The chain has TRBV10-3 and TRBJ2-7; 9 nucleotides line up with TRBD2. CDR1 is ENHRY and CDR2 is SYGVKD in the germline V gene. The CDR3 is 15 residues long. V lost 5 bases to trimming and J lost 0 bases; unmatched junction nucleotides: 5. Here the CDR3 DNA reads TGTGCCATCAGTCGGACAGCGGGGGGCTCCTACGAGCAGTACTTC. It yields the protein CAISRTAGGSYEQYF.

This clone was recorded once. The chain joins TRBV5-1 to TRBJ2-1; D remains ambiguous. V was shortened by 0 bases and J by 10 bases, with 11 bases between the two germline ends. The CDR3 is made up of 13 amino acids. Germline CDR1 is SGHRS and CDR2 is YFSETQ. CDR3 nucleotide sequence: TGCGCCAGCAGCTTGGAATCTCGGGTCGAGCAGTTCTTC. Its protein product is CASSLESRVEQFF.

The chain links TRBV7-9 to TRBJ1-4; 9 bases match TRBD1. J gave up 6 bases and V 5 bases, and 16 bases lay outside the gene matches. The CDR3 is 18 residues long. Germline V gene data show CDR1 as SEHNR and CDR2 as FQNEAQ (reference sequence). The CDR3 loop is CASSAEPGQGLWYEKLFF. DNA for the CDR3: TGTGCCAGCAGCGCCGAGCCGGGACAGGGTCTATGGTATGAAAAACTGTTTTTT. The complete variable domain, with remaining parts taken from reference TRBV7-9 and TRBJ1-4, reads DTGVSQNPRHKITKRGQNVTFRCDPISEHNRLYWYRQTLGQGPEFLTYFQNEAQLEKSRLLSDRFSAERPKGSFSTLEIQRTEQGDSAMYLCASSAEPGQGLWYEKLFFGSGTQLSVL.

J is TRBJ1-1 and V is TRBV5-6; perhaps TRBD1 as D (6 bases). V lost 0 bases to trimming and J lost 2 bases, with 14 bases between them. Germline V gene data show CDR1 as SGHDT and CDR2 as YYEEEE. CDR3 length equals 16 residues. The DNA of the CDR3 is TGTGCCAGCAGCTTGGTTTCTGAGGGGACAAACACTGAAGCTTTCTTT. This sequence encodes CASSLVSEGTNTEAFF.

The chain uses TRBV6-1 and TRBJ2-5; D uncertain. The DNA end lines up better with TRBJ2-7; the J call may be wrong. This CDR3 spans 15 amino acids. Germline lookup yields CDR1 MNHNS and CDR2 SASEGT. The CDR3 sequence is CASSEIPLPDYEQYF. CDR3 nucleotide sequence: TGTGCCAGCAGTGAAATTCCCCTCCCAGACTACGAGCAGTACTTC.